The following is a T cell receptor beta chain sequence with its context. Its antigen is unknown. These data come from a study of T cells in localized non-small cell lung cancer. Notes on the study in general: Heterogeneity cannot be ruled out, as sequencing used one tumor region only. Greater blood T cell density accompanied longer overall survival. Uninvolved adjacent lung showed higher T cell clonality than tumor.

This CDR3 is built from 13 residues. The V end was cut by 5 bases, the J end by 5 bases, with 10 bases between. CDR1 is SGHVT and CDR2 is SQSDAQ in the germline V gene. TCRdb's table, derived via immunoSEQ multiplex PCR, lists solely in-frame clones and lacks some. The repertoire holds 78,000 or so clones, with 70% to 90% as singletons. J is TRBJ1-5 and V is TRBV7-4; weak D call: TRBD1 (6 bases). The source is a man aged 35 to 69 with stage I lung adenocarcinoma. The source was peripheral blood, collected before any cancer treatment. CDR3 sequence reads: CASSQNRDQPQHF. The CDR3 bases are TGTGCCAGCAGCCAAAACAGGGATCAGCCCCAGCATTTT. The full variable domain, rest sourced from reference TRBV7-4 and TRBJ1-5, is GAGVSQSPRYKVAKRGRDVALRCDSISGHVTLYWYRQTLGQGSEVLTYSQSDAQRDKSGRPSGRFSAERPERSVSTLKIQRTEQGDSAVYLCASSQNRDQPQHFGDGTRLSIL.